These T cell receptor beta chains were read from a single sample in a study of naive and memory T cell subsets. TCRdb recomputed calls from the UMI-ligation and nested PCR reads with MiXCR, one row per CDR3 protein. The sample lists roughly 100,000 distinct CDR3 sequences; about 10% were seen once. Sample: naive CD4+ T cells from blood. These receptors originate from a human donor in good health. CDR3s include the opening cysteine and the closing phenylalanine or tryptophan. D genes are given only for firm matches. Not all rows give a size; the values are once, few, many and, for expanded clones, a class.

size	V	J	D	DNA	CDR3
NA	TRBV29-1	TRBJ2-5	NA	TGCAGCGTTGAAGGGGGAGAGACCCAGTACTTC	CSVEGGETQYF
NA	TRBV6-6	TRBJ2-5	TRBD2	TGTGCCAGCAGTTACCTTTTAGCGGGGGGTGGGGAGACCCAGTACTTC	CASSYLLAGGGETQYF
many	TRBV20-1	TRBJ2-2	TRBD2	TGCAGTGCTAGAGACCGCTTAGCGGGAGGGCCTGGCGGGGAGCTGTTTTTT	CSARDRLAGGPGGELFF
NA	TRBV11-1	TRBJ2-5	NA	TGTGCCAGCAGCCCCGGACAGACGGAGACCCAGTACTTC	CASSPGQTETQYF
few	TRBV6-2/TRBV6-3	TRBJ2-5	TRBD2	TGTGCAGTTCGGTCGGGGGGAGCTCAAGAGACCCAGTACTTC	CAVRSGGAQETQYF
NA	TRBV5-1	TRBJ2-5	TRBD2	TGCGCCAGCAGCAGAGCGGGAGTGGAGCAAGAGACCCAGTACTTC	CASSRAGVEQETQYF
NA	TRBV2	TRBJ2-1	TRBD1	TGTGCCAGCAGCCTCCTGCGGGACAGGGTCGGCGAGCAGTTCTTC	CASSLLRDRVGEQFF
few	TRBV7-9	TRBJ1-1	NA	TGTGCCAGCAGCTTAGTCCGCACAACGAACACTGAAGCTTTCTTT	CASSLVRTTNTEAFF
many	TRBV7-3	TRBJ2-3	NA	TGTGCCAGCAGCTTAGCGGGTTGGGCAGATACGCAGTATTTT	CASSLAGWADTQYF
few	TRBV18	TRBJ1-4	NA	TGTGCCAGCTCACCCAGGGGTGCAACTAATGAAAAACTGTTTTTT	CASSPRGATNEKLFF
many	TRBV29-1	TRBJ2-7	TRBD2	TGCAGCGCCCGGACTAGCGGGAAAAACTACGAGCAGTACTTC	CSARTSGKNYEQYF
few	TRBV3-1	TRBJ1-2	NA	TGTGCCAGCAGCCCGAACAGGGCCCGTGGATATGGCTACACCTTC	CASSPNRARGYGYTF
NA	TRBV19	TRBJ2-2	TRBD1	TGTGCCAGTAGTACGGACAGGCCGAACACCGGGGAGCTGTTTTTT	CASSTDRPNTGELFF
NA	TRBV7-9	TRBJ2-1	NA	TGTGCCAGCAGCTCAAAAGACAATGAGCAGTTCTTC	CASSSKDNEQFF
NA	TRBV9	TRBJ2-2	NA	TGTGCCAGCAGCGTTCAGGACAACCACGGGGAGCTGTTTTTT	CASSVQDNHGELFF
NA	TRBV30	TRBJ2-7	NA	TGTGCCTGGAGTGTCCCGGTGACTAACTACGAGCAGTACTTC	CAWSVPVTNYEQYF
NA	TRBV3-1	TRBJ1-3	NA	TGTGCCAGCAGCCAAATATCGGGTTCTGGAAACACCATATATTTT	CASSQISGSGNTIYF
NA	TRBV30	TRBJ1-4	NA	TGTGCCTGGAGTGTACAGAGAGCAACTAATGAAAAACTGTTTTTT	CAWSVQRATNEKLFF
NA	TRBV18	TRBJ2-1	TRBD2	TGTGCCAGCTCACCACCGGGAGGGTCCTACAATGAGCAGTTCTTC	CASSPPGGSYNEQFF
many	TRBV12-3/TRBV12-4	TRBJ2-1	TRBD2	TGTGCCAGCAGGCCGGGGGGGGACTATTTGTATGAGCAGTTCTTC	CASRPGGDYLYEQFF
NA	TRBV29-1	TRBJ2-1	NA	TGCAGCGTTTCTCCCGCTTGGAATGAGCAGTTCTTC	CSVSPAWNEQFF
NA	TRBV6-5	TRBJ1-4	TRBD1	TGTGCCAGCAGTACCGGGACAGGGGCAACTAATGAAAAACTGTTTTTT	CASSTGTGATNEKLFF
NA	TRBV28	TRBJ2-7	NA	TGTGCCAGCAGTTCACCGGGCGGCCGGTTCGAGCAGTACTTC	CASSSPGGRFEQYF
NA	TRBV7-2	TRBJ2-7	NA	TGTGCCAGCAGCCCACGGACCCCCTACGAGCAGTACTTC	CASSPRTPYEQYF
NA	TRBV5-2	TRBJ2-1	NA	TGTGCCAGCAAACCCGGGTTGTCCTACAATGAGCAGTTCTTC	CASKPGLSYNEQFF
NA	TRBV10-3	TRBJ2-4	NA	TGTGCCATCAGCAAAGAGAAAGGCATTCAGTACTTC	CAISKEKGIQYF
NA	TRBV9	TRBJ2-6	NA	TGTGCCAGCAGCGTAGTGACGGGTGGGGCCAACGTCCTGACTTTC	CASSVVTGGANVLTF
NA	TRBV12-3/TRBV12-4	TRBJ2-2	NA	TGTGCCAGCACCCCAGCAGGGGCCGGGACCGGGGAGCTGTTTTTT	CASTPAGAGTGELFF
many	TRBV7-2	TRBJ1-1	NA	TGTGCCAGCAGCTTAGTGGTTGTGGACGGGGCTGAAGCTTTCTTT	CASSLVVVDGAEAFF
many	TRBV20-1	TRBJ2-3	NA	TGCAGTGCTAGGCCCCCGGGCTCCACAGATACGCAGTATTTT	CSARPPGSTDTQYF
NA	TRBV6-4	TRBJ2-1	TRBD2	TGTGCCAGTCTGCTAGCGGGAGGGCACCTGGAGCAGTTCTTC	CASLLAGGHLEQFF
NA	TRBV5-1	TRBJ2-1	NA	TGCGCCAGCGGGCCACAAGCGTCATCCTACAATGAGCAGTTCTTC	CASGPQASSYNEQFF
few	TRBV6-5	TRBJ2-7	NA	TGTGCCAGCAGTTATAGAGGCGGGTACGAGCAGTACTTC	CASSYRGGYEQYF
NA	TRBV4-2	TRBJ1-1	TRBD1	TGTGCCAGCAGCCCCGGGACAGGGATGAACACTGAAGCTTTCTTT	CASSPGTGMNTEAFF
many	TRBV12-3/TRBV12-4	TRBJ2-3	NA	TGTGCCACCGGAGACTCCTCAACCATCACAGATACGCAGTATTTT	CATGDSSTITDTQYF
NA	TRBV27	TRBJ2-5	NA	TGTGCCAGCAGCACAGAGAACCAAGAGACCCAGTACTTC	CASSTENQETQYF
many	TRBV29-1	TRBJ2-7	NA	TGCAGCGCCCGGGACACCCTCTACGAGCAGTACTTC	CSARDTLYEQYF
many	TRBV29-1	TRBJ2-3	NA	TGCAGCGTTGATAGGGCAGTAGGGCGTCCAGATACGCAGTATTTT	CSVDRAVGRPDTQYF
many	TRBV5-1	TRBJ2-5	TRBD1	TGCGCCAGCAGCTTGGCCGCAGGGGGCCAAGAGACCCAGTACTTC	CASSLAAGGQETQYF
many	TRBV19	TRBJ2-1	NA	TGTGCCAGTAGTCCTCTCGGGGAAAGAACCTACAATGAGCAGTTCTTC	CASSPLGERTYNEQFF
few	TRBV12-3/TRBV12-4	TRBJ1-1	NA	TGTGCCAGCAGTTCGAATCAGGGGACTGAAGCTTTCTTT	CASSSNQGTEAFF
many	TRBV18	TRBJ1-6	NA	TGTGCCAGCTCACCAAGGACAGAAGCTTCACCCCTCCACTTT	CASSPRTEASPLHF
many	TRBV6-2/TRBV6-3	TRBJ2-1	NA	TGTGCCAGCAGTTACCCCCCTGCCCGGGACCTGTACAATGAGCAGTTCTTC	CASSYPPARDLYNEQFF
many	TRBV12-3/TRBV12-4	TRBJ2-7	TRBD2	TGTGCCAGCAGACTAGCGACTAGCTCCTACGAGCAGTACTTC	CASRLATSSYEQYF
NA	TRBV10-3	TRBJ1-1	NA	TGTGCCATCAGTGTAGAGGGCCAGACTGAAGCTTTCTTT	CAISVEGQTEAFF
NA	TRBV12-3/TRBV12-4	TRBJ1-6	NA	TGTGCCAGCACGACAGCCACCGGTAATTCACCCCTCCACTTT	CASTTATGNSPLHF
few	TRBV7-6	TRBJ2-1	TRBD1	TGTGCCAGCAAAGCCGGGACAGGGCCTGAGCAGTTCTTC	CASKAGTGPEQFF
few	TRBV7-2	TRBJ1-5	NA	TGTGCCAGCAGCTTAGGAGAGGGTCAGCCCCAGCATTTT	CASSLGEGQPQHF